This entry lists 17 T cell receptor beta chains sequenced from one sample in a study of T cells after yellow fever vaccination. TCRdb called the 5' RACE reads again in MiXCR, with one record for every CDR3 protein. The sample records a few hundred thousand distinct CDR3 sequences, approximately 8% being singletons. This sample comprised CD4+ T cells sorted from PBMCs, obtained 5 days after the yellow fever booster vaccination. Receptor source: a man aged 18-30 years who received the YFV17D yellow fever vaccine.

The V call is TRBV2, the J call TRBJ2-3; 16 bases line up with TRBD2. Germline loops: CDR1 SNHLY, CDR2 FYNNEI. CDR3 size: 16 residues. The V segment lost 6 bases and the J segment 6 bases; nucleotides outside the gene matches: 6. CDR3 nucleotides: TGTGCCAGCAGCCCCGAGGGACTAGCGGGGGGGGATACGCAGTATTTT. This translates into CASSPEGLAGGDTQYF.

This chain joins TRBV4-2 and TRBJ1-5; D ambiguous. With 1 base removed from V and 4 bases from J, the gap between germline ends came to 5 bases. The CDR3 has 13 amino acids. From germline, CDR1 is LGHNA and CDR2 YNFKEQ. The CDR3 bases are TGTGCCAGCAGCCAAGTCCCTAATCAGCCCCAGCATTTT. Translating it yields CASSQVPNQPQHF.

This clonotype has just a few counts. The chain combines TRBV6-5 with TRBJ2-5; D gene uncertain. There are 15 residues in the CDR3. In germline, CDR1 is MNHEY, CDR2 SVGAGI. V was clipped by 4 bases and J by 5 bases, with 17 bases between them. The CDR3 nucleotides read TGTGCCAGCAGTTCCTACAGTGGGGATCGGGAGACCCAGTACTTC. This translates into CASSSYSGDRETQYF.

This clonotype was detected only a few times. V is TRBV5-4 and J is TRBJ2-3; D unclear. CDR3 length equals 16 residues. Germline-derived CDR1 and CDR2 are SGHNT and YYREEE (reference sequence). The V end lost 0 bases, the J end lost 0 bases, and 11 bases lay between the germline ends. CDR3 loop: CASSLGQQRSTDTQYF. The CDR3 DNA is TGTGCCAGCAGCTTGGGACAACAGAGAAGCACAGATACGCAGTATTTT. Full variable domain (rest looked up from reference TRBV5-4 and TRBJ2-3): ETGVTQSPTHLIKTRGQQVTLRCSSQSGHNTVSWYQQALGQGPQFIFQYYREEENGRGNFPPRFSGLQFPNYSSELNVNALELDDSALYLCASSLGQQRSTDTQYFGPGTRLTVL.

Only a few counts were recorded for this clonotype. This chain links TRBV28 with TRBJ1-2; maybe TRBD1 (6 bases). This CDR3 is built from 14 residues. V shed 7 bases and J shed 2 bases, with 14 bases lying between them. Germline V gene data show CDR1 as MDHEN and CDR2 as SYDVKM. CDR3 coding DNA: TGTGCCAGCACCTTAGGGGGACAAAACTATGGCTACACCTTC. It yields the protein CASTLGGQNYGYTF.

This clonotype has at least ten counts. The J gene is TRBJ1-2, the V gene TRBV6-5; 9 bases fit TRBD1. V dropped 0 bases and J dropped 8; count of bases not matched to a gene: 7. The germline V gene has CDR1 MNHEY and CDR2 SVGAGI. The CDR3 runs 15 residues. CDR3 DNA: TGTGCCAGCAGTTACTCCCGGACAGGGGTTAAAGGCTACACCTTC. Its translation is CASSYSRTGVKGYTF.

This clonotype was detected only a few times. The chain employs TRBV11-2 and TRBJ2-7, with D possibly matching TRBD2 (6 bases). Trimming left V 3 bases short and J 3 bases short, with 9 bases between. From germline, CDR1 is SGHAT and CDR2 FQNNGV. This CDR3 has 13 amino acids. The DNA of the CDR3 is TGTGCCAGCAGCTTTGGGGGACTCTACGAGCAGTACGTC. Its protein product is CASSFGGLYEQYV.

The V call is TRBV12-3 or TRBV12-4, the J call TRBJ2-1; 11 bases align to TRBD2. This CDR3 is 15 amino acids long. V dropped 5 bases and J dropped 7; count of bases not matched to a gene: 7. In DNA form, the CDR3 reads TGTGCCAGCAGTCTGACTAGCGGGGTTGAAAATGAGCAGTTCTTC. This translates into CASSLTSGVENEQFF.

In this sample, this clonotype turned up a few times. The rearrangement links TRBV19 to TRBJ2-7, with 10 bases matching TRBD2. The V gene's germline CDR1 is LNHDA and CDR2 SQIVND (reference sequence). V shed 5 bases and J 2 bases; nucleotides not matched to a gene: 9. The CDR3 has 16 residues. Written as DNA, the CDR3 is TGTGCCAGTAGTGGTCCTAGCGGGGGCTCTACCTACGAGCAGTACTTC. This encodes CASSGPSGGSTYEQYF.

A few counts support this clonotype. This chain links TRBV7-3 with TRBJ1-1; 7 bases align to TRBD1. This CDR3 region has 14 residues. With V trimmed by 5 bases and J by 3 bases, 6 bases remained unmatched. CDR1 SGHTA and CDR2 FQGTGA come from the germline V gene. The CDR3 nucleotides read TGTGCCAGCAGCAGTACAGGGGAGGACACTGAAGCTTTCTTT. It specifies CASSSTGEDTEAFF.

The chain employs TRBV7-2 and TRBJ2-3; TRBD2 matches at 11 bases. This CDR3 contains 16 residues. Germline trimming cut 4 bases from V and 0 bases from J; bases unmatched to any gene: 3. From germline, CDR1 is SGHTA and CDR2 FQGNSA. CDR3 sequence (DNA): TGTGCCAGCAGCTCCCGACTAGCGGGAAGCACAGATACGCAGTATTTT. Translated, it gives CASSSRLAGSTDTQYF.

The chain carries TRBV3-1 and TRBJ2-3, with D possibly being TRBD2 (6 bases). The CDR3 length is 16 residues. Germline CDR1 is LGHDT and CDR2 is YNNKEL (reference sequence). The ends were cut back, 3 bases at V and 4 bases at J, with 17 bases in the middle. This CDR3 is CASSHWPRRASDTQYF. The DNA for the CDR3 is TGTGCCAGCAGCCACTGGCCCAGGAGGGCGTCAGATACGCAGTATTTT.

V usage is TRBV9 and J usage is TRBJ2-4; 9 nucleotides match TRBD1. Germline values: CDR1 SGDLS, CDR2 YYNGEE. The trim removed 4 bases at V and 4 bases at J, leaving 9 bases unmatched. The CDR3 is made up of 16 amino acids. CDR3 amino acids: CASSPGQGWGKNIQYF. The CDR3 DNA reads TGTGCCAGCAGCCCAGGACAGGGGTGGGGAAAAAACATTCAGTACTTC.

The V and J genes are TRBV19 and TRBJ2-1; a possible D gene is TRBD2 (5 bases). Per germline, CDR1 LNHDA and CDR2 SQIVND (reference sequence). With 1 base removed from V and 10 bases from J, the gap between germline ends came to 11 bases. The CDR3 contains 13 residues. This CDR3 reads CASSIVTGEEQFF. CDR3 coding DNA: TGTGCCAGTAGTATAGTAACCGGGGAGGAGCAGTTCTTC.

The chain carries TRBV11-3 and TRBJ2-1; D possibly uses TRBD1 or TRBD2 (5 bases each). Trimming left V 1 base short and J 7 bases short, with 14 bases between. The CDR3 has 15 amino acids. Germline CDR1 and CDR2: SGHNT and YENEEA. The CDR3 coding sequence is TGTGCCAGCAGCTTAGGGGGGAGCGGTGTAAATGAGCAGTTCTTC. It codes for CASSLGGSGVNEQFF.

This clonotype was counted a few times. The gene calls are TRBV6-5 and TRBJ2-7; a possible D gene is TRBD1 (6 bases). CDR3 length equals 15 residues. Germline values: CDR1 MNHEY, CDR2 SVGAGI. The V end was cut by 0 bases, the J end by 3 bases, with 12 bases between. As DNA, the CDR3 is TGTGCCAGCAGTTACTCGAAACAGGGCGGCTACGAGCAGTACTTC. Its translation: CASSYSKQGGYEQYF.

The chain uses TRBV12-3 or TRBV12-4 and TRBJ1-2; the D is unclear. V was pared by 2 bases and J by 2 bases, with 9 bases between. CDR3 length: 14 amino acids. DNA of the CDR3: TGTGCCAGCAGTTTAATTCGGCAGAACTATGGCTACACCTTC. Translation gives CASSLIRQNYGYTF.